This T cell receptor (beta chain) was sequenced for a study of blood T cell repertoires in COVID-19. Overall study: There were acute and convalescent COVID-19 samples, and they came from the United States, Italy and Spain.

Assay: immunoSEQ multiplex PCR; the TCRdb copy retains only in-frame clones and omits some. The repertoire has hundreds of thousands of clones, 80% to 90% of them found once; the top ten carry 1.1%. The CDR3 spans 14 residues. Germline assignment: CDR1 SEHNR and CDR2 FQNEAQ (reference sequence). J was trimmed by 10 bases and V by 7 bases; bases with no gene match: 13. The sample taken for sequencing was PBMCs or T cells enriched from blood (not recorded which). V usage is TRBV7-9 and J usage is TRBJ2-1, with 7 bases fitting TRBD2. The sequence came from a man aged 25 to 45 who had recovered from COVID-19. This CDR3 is CASTFVLAPREQFF. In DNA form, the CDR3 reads TGTGCCAGCACCTTCGTACTAGCGCCTAGGGAGCAGTTCTTC.